A single sample is the source of the 3 T cell receptor beta chains below, sequenced in a study of cytomegalovirus exposure and HLA in healthy donors. It was with 60 Vbeta and 13 Jbeta primers that the PCR ran. The protocol was immunoSEQ multiplex PCR, while the TCRdb copy is restricted to in-frame clones and leaves out a portion. The sample consists of fewer than 200,000 clones, around 68% of them appearing once. Material for sequencing was PBMCs. The receptors were sampled from a middle-aged woman in good health and CMV-seropositive.

The chain carries TRBV19 and TRBJ1-5; 7 bases match TRBD1. The V gene end was trimmed by 7 bases and the J gene end by 5 bases; junction bases not matched to a gene: 5. Germline V gene sequence: CDR1 LNHDA, CDR2 SQIVND (reference sequence). The CDR3 length is 13 residues. Here the CDR3 DNA reads TGTGCCAGTAAGTACAGGGGTGATCAGCCCCAGCATTTT. Amino acids: CASKYRGDQPQHF.

This clone was detected only once. The chain employs TRBV5-4 and TRBJ2-3; 10 bases agree with TRBD2. The junction had 10 bases not matched to a gene; V was cut back by 3 bases and J by 0 bases. Germline CDR1 is SGHNT and CDR2 is YYREEE (reference sequence). CDR3 length: 18 amino acids. In DNA, the CDR3 is TGTGCCAGCAGCTCCTCGCCTAGCGGGGGACCTAGCACAGATACGCAGTATTTT. This codes for CASSSSPSGGPSTDTQYF. Variable domain in full (rest from reference TRBV5-4 and TRBJ2-3): ETGVTQSPTHLIKTRGQQVTLRCSSQSGHNTVSWYQQALGQGPQFIFQYYREEENGRGNFPPRFSGLQFPNYSSELNVNALELDDSALYLCASSSSPSGGPSTDTQYFGPGTRLTVL.

This clone came up a few times. The rearrangement uses TRBV5-6 and TRBJ2-7; the D is unclear. Germline CDR1 is SGHDT and CDR2 is YYEEEE. The V gene lost 0 bases and the J gene lost 2 bases, with 6 bases spanning the gap. The CDR3 has 13 residues. This chain's CDR3 is CASSLELAYEQYF. CDR3 bases: TGTGCCAGCAGCTTGGAATTAGCCTACGAGCAGTACTTC.